This TCR beta chain was captured in a study of CD4+ T cells in melanoma. Findings and limits, study-wide: Reportedly, melanoma neoantigen-specific CD4+ T cells showed varied differentiation states. A reported correlation linked neoantigen-specific CD4+ T cells to CD8+, macrophage and B cell function.

Only in-frame clones appear in the TCRdb table, and some are missing; sequencing was by immunoSEQ multiplex PCR. The repertoire consists of 4,000 to 5,000 clones, with approximately 64% occurring once and the leading ten covering approximately 25%. Note on this clone: Antigen: not known.

The source is a human donor with melanoma. Source material: cells from a culture (not recorded whether cultured in vitro).

The CDR3 DNA is TGCGCCAGCAGTCTTGGACAGGGCCCCTACGAGCAGTACTTC. Protein: CASSLGQGPYEQYF. The chain combines TRBV4-3 with TRBJ2-7, with TRBD1 identical over 8 bases. Germline CDR1 LGHNA, CDR2 YSLEER. The CDR3 spans 14 residues. With 6 bases clipped from V and 2 bases from J, the junction kept 6 bases outside the gene matches.